Following are 27 T cell receptor beta chains from one sample sequenced in a study of cytomegalovirus exposure and HLA in healthy donors. The method was immunoSEQ multiplex PCR; TCRdb's version includes in-frame clones alone and lacks a portion of them. The sample consists of tens of thousands of clones, about 96% of them appearing once. Source material: PBMCs. These receptors were obtained from a man younger than 35 in good health and CMV-seronegative.

The chain uses TRBV27 and TRBJ1-4, with D perhaps matching TRBD1 (5 bases). Germline-derived CDR1 and CDR2 are MNHEY and SMNVEV (reference sequence). V shed 1 base and J shed 6 bases, with 18 bases lying between them. This CDR3 contains 17 residues. Written as DNA, the CDR3 is TGTGCCAGCAGTTTATTAGTGCCCGGGACGGGGGATGAAAAACTGTTTTTT. As protein: CASSLLVPGTGDEKLFF.

The J gene is TRBJ2-2, the V gene TRBV6-5; D possibly corresponds to TRBD1 (5 bases). Trimming took off 9 bases at V and 6 bases at J, with 11 bases between the two ends. CDR1 and CDR2 (germline): MNHEY, SVGAGI. The CDR3 extends over 12 amino acids. The CDR3 loop is CARSWGPGELFF. The CDR3 DNA sequence: TGTGCCAGAAGCTGGGGCCCCGGGGAGCTGTTTTTT.

The CDR3: CASSFGVGYRAGDYEQYV. The CDR3 bases are TGTGCCAGCAGCTTCGGAGTCGGTTATCGCGCAGGGGACTACGAGCAGTACGTC. The V and J genes are TRBV5-4 and TRBJ2-7; a possible D gene is TRBD1 (6 bases). CDR3 length: 18 amino acids. The V end was cut by 2 bases, the J end by 3 bases, with 24 bases between. Germline V gene sequence: CDR1 SGHNT, CDR2 YYREEE (reference sequence).

This rearrangement joins TRBV6-6 to TRBJ2-7, with D tentatively TRBD2 (6 bases). The V end was cut by 0 bases, the J end by 4 bases, with 10 bases between. CDR1 is MNHNY, CDR2 SVGAGI, per germline (reference sequence). The CDR3 is made up of 14 amino acids. CDR3 amino acids: CASSYSAGTYEQYF. As DNA, the CDR3 is TGTGCCAGCAGTTACTCGGCGGGGACGTACGAGCAGTACTTC.

The chain recombines TRBV27 with TRBJ1-1; 9 bases are a match to TRBD1. CDR3 length: 15 amino acids. V was clipped by 5 bases and J by 6 bases; unmatched bases: 10. The germline gives CDR1 MNHEY, CDR2 SMNVEV (reference sequence). The CDR3 is CASSTGGAGGAEAFF. CDR3 sequence (DNA): TGTGCCAGCAGTACAGGGGGCGCGGGGGGCGCTGAAGCTTTCTTT.

This clone has only a few counts. The CDR3 DNA sequence: TGTGCCAGCTCACTCGAGGAGGGTCATTATGGCTACACCTTC. Protein product: CASSLEEGHYGYTF. V is TRBV18 and J is TRBJ1-2; D not certain. The germline V gene encodes CDR1 KGHSH and CDR2 LQKENI. The V and J ends lost 4 bases and 5 bases respectively, with 14 bases between them. This CDR3 region has 14 residues.

The chain employs TRBV10-2 and TRBJ1-3; 7 bases agree with TRBD1. Germline V lookup: CDR1 WSHSY, CDR2 SAAADI. CDR3 length: 16 amino acids. V lost 7 bases and J lost 0; bases outside the gene matches: 9. The CDR3 here is CASKKARTGSGNTIYF. CDR3 DNA: TGCGCCAGCAAAAAGGCCCGGACAGGCTCTGGAAACACCATATATTTT.

The chain carries TRBV28 and TRBJ1-3; 7 positions match TRBD1. This CDR3 has 17 amino acids. The V gene end was trimmed by 1 base and the J gene end by 4 bases; junction bases not matched to a gene: 10. Germline CDR1 MDHEN, CDR2 SYDVKM. Here the CDR3 DNA reads TGTGCCAGCAGTTTATTCCAGGGGGATGATTGGGGAAACACCATATATTTT. It encodes CASSLFQGDDWGNTIYF. The full variable domain, completed using reference TRBV28 and TRBJ1-3, is DVKVTQSSRYLVKRTGEKVFLECVQDMDHENMFWYRQDPGLGLRLIYFSYDVKMKEKGDIPEGYSVSREKKERFSLILESASTNQTSMYLCASSLFQGDDWGNTIYFGEGSWLTVV.

The chain uses TRBV7-3 and TRBJ1-1; 8 bases line up with TRBD1. The germline CDR1 and CDR2 sequences are SGHTA and FQGTGA. V dropped 5 bases and J dropped 6; count of bases not matched to a gene: 11. The CDR3 is made up of 15 amino acids. For the CDR3, the DNA is TGTGCCAGCAGCCCAGGGACAGGATCCAGCGCTGAAGCTTTCTTT. The encoded protein is CASSPGTGSSAEAFF.

This chain connects TRBV19 to TRBJ2-1; TRBD2 matches 8 bases. After removal of 5 bases from V and 9 bases from J, the junction contained 15 bases not matched to a gene. Per the germline V gene, CDR1 is LNHDA and CDR2 is SQIVND (reference sequence). CDR3 length: 16 residues. CDR3: CASSPAGLAIGSEQFF. The CDR3 bases are TGTGCCAGTAGTCCTGCCGGACTAGCAATTGGGAGTGAGCAGTTCTTC.

The chain employs TRBV4-2 and TRBJ2-7, with D hard to call. V was clipped by 0 bases and J by 4 bases, with 7 bases between them. The CDR3 is 13 amino acids. Germline-derived CDR1 and CDR2 are LGHNA and YNFKEQ. CDR3 loop: CASSQERGYEQYV. The CDR3 DNA sequence: TGTGCCAGCAGCCAAGAACGAGGTTACGAGCAGTACGTC.

This clone appeared once. V and J are TRBV5-1 and TRBJ2-2, with 9 bases that match TRBD2. This CDR3 is built from 14 residues. Germline V gives CDR1 SGHRS, CDR2 YFSETQ. J gave up 5 bases and V 6 bases, and 5 bases lay outside the gene matches. CDR3 DNA: TGCGCCAGCAACGCGGGAGGGAATACCGGGGAGCTGTTTTTT. This gives the protein CASNAGGNTGELFF. Full variable domain (remainder filled in from reference TRBV5-1 and TRBJ2-2): KAGVTQTPRYLIKTRGQQVTLSCSPISGHRSVSWYQQTPGQGLQFLFEYFSETQRNKGNFPGRFSGRQFSNSRSEMNVSTLELGDSALYLCASNAGGNTGELFFGEGSRLTVL.

This chain links TRBV19 with TRBJ1-1; no clear D. Germline V gene sequence: CDR1 LNHDA, CDR2 SQIVND (reference sequence). The CDR3 is 15 amino acids. Trimming shortened V by 3 bases and J by 4 bases, and 15 bases separated the two germline ends. The CDR3 nucleotides are TGTGCCAGTAGTATTTGGGAGGGCGCGGGCACTGAAGCTTTCTTT. It codes for CASSIWEGAGTEAFF.

V usage is TRBV7-9 and J usage is TRBJ2-3; D is perhaps TRBD1 (5 bases). This CDR3 is 14 amino acids long. CDR1 SEHNR and CDR2 FQNEAQ come from the germline V gene (reference sequence). V was pared by 1 base and J by 6 bases, with 11 bases between. Written as DNA, the CDR3 is TGTGCCAGCAGCTTAGGGCAGGGCCCGGATACGCAGTATTTT. Translation gives CASSLGQGPDTQYF.

V is TRBV6-1 and J is TRBJ2-7; 9 bases align to TRBD2. CDR3 size: 14 residues. V trimming: 5 bases; J trimming: 0 bases; junction bases outside the gene matches: 2. CDR1 is MNHNS, CDR2 SASEGT, per germline. The CDR3 nucleotides read TGTGCCAGCAGTAATAGCGGGAGCTCCTACGAGCAGTACTTC. It specifies CASSNSGSSYEQYF.

The sample holds a few counts of this clone. V and J are TRBV7-6 and TRBJ2-7; D call uncertain. Germline loops: CDR1 SGHVS, CDR2 FNYEAQ. The CDR3 consists of 16 residues. Trimming removed 1 base from V and 0 bases from J, with 13 bases in between. The CDR3 spells CASSLVSEDGSYEQYF. The CDR3, as DNA: TGTGCCAGCAGCTTAGTGAGCGAGGATGGCTCCTACGAGCAGTACTTC.

The V gene is TRBV2, the J gene TRBJ2-3, with TRBD2 identical over 7 bases. Looked up from germline, CDR1 is SNHLY and CDR2 is FYNNEI. CDR3 size: 14 residues. J lost 3 bases, V lost 7 bases, and 7 bases had no gene match. CDR3 sequence (DNA): TGTGCCAGCAATTTAAGGCGGGAGACAGATACGCAGTATTTT. This gives the protein CASNLRRETDTQYF.

This clone was observed once. The J gene is TRBJ1-5, the V gene TRBV27; weak D call: TRBD1 (6 bases). CDR3 size: 15 residues. V lost 0 bases, J lost 5 bases, and 11 bases lay in between. In germline, CDR1 is MNHEY, CDR2 SMNVEV (reference sequence). The CDR3 spells CASSLSAGEHQPQHF. In DNA form, the CDR3 reads TGTGCCAGCAGTTTATCGGCAGGGGAGCATCAGCCCCAGCATTTT.

The genes are TRBV7-3 and TRBJ2-7, with D tentatively TRBD1 (6 bases). Per germline, CDR1 SGHTA and CDR2 FQGTGA. This CDR3 has 14 residues. The V end was cut by 3 bases, the J end by 5 bases, with 14 bases between. CDR3 sequence (DNA): TGTGCCAGCAGCTTTACTGGGGGCGACGACGAGCAGTACTTC. Encoded protein: CASSFTGGDDEQYF.

A single count supports this clone. This sequence joins TRBV11-3 and TRBJ2-1; TRBD1 agrees at 9 bases. The CDR3 sequence is 16 residues long. Germline CDR1 and CDR2: SGHNT and YENEEA. Trimming at V came to 5 bases and at J to 7 bases, leaving 12 bases not matched to a gene. The CDR3 reads CASSTPGTGPANEQFF. The CDR3 DNA is TGTGCCAGCAGCACCCCCGGGACAGGGCCCGCGAATGAGCAGTTCTTC. Based on the CDR3 plus reference TRBV11-3 and TRBJ2-1, the full variable domain is EAGVVQSPRYKIIEKKQPVAFWCNPISGHNTLYWYLQNLGQGPELLIRYENEEAVDDSQLPKDRFSAERLKGVDSTLKIQPAELGDSAVYLCASSTPGTGPANEQFFGPGTRLTVL.

The chain is built from TRBV6-5 and TRBJ2-3; 12 bases line up with TRBD2. Trimming cost V 0 bases and J 5 bases; bases outside gene matches: 3. This CDR3 comprises 16 residues. Germline V lookup: CDR1 MNHEY, CDR2 SVGAGI. CDR3 DNA sequence: TGTGCCAGCAGTTACTCCCCGGGACTAGCGGGAGATACGCAGTATTTT. Translating it yields CASSYSPGLAGDTQYF.

The genes are TRBV2 and TRBJ2-1; 14 nucleotides line up with TRBD2. The trim removed 11 bases at V and 8 bases at J, leaving 11 bases unmatched. This CDR3 comprises 15 residues. Germline-derived CDR1 and CDR2 are SNHLY and FYNNEI. The CDR3 loop is CAARETSGRADEQFF. The CDR3 DNA reads as TGTGCCGCAAGAGAGACTAGCGGGAGGGCCGATGAGCAGTTCTTC.

This chain links TRBV7-9 with TRBJ2-7, with D unresolved. Trimming left V 2 bases short and J 7 bases short, with 12 bases between. Germline V lookup: CDR1 SEHNR, CDR2 FQNEAQ (reference sequence). The CDR3 has 13 residues. The CDR3 region is CASSLYSYVEQYF. The CDR3 DNA follows: TGTGCCAGCAGCTTATATTCCTACGTTGAGCAGTACTTC.

On this clone: A junction boundary mismatches the germline segment, possibly from a read error. The chain has TRBV7-7 and TRBJ2-1; TRBD2 matches 11 bases. Looked up from germline, CDR1 is SSHAT and CDR2 is FNYEAQ (reference sequence). This CDR3 has 16 residues. The CDR3 DNA is TGTGCTAGCAGCCCATTACTAGCGGGAGTAGAGAATGAGCAGTTCTTC. Translating gives CASSPLLAGVENEQFF.

The chain couples TRBV27 to TRBJ2-2; TRBD2 matches at 14 bases. Germline V CDR1 and CDR2: MNHEY, SMNVEV (reference sequence). J was trimmed by 5 bases and V by 3 bases; bases with no gene match: 11. The CDR3 loop spans 19 amino acids. DNA for the CDR3: TGTGCCAGCAGTTTCACACCACCCGGGACTAGCGGGAGAACCGGGGAGCTGTTTTTT. Translation: CASSFTPPGTSGRTGELFF.

The genes are TRBV7-2 and TRBJ2-2; D possibly corresponds to TRBD1 (5 bases). Trimming removed 1 base at V and 6 bases at J, with 9 bases between. The CDR3 totals 14 residues. The V gene's germline CDR1 is SGHTA and CDR2 FQGNSA. This CDR3 reads CASSLGLGAGELFF. The CDR3 nucleotides are TGTGCCAGCAGCTTAGGTCTAGGGGCCGGGGAGCTGTTTTTT.

This clone is a singleton in its sample. The chain recombines TRBV5-1 with TRBJ2-7; TRBD2 aligns across 11 bases. V shed 2 bases, J shed 0 bases, and the junction held 10 bases outside the gene matches. Germline-derived CDR1 and CDR2 are SGHRS and YFSETQ. The CDR3 has 18 amino acids. The CDR3 protein is CASSFSTSGRGDSYEQYF. Written as DNA, the CDR3 is TGCGCCAGCAGCTTTAGCACTAGCGGGAGAGGGGACTCCTACGAGCAGTACTTC.